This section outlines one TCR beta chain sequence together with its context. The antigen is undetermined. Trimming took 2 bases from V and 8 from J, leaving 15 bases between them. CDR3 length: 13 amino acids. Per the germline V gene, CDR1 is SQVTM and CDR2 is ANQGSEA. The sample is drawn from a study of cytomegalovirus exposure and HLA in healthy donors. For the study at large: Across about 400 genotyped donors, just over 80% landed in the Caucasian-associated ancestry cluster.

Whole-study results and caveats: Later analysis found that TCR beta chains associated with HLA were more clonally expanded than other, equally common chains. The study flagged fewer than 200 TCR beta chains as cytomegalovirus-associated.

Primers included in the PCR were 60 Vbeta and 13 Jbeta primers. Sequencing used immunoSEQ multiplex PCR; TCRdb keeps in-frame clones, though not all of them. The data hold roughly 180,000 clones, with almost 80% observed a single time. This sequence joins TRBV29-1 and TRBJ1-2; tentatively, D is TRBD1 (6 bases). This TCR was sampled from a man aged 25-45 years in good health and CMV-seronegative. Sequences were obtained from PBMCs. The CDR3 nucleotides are TGCAGCGTTGAAACCGGGACACCAGAAGGCTACACCTTC. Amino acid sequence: CSVETGTPEGYTF.